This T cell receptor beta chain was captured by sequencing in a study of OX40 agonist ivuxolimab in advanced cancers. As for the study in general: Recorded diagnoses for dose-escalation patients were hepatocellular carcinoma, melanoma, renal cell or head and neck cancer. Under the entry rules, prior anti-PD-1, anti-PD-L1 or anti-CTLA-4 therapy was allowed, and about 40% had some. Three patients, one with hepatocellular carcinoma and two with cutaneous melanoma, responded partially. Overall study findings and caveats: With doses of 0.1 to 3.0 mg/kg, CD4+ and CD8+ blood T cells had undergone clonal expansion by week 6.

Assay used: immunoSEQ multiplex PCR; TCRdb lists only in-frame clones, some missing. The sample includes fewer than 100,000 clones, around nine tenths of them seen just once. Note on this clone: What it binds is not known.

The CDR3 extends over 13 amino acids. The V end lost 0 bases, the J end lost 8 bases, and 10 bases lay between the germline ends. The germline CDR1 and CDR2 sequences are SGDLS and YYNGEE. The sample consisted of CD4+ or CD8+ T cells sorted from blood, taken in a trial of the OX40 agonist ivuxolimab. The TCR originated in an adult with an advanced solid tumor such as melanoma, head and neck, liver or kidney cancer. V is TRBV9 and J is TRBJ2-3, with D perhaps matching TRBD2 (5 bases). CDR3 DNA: TGTGCCAGCAGCGTAGGTAGCGAGGGTACGCAGTATTTT. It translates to CASSVGSEGTQYF.